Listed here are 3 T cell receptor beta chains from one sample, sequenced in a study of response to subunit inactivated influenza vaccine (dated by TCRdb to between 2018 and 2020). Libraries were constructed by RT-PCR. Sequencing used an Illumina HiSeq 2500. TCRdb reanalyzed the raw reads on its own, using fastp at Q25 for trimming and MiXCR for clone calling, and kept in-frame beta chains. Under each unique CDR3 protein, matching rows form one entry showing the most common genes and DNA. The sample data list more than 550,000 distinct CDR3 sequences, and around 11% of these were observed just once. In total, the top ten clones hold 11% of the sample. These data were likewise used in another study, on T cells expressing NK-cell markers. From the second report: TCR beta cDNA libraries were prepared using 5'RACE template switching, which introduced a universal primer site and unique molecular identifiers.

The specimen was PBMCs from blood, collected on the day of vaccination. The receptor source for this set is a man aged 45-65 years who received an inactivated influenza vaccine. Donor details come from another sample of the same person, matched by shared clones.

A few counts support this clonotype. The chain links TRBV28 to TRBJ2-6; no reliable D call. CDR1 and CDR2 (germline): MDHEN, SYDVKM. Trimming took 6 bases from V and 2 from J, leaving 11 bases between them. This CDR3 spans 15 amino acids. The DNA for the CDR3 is TGTGCCAGCAGCCTACATGGGGCTGGGGCCAACGTCCTGACTTTC. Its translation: CASSLHGAGANVLTF.

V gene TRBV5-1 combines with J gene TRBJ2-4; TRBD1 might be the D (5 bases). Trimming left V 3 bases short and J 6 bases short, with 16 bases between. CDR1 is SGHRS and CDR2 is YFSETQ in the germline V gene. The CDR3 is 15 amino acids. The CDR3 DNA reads TGCGCCAGCAGCTCCGCCCCAGGGTGGGGAAACATTCAGTACTTC. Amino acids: CASSSAPGWGNIQYF.

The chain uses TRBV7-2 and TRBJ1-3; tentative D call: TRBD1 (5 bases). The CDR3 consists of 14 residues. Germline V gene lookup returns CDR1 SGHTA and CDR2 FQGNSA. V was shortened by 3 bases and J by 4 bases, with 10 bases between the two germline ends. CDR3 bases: TGTGCCAGCAGCTTGATAGGGGTCGGAAACACCATATATTTT. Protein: CASSLIGVGNTIYF. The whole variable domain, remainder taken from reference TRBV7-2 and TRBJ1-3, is GAGVSQSPSNKVTEKGKDVELRCDPISGHTALYWYRQSLGQGLEFLIYFQGNSAPDKSGLPSDRFSAERTGGSVSTLTIQRTQQEDSAVYLCASSLIGVGNTIYFGEGSWLTVV.